One and the same sample provided the 9 T cell receptor beta chains below, sequenced in a study of technical replicates of blood from a few donors. Data came from immunoSEQ multiplex PCR; TCRdb stores just in-frame clones and leaves some out. The sample has 65,000 to 80,000 clones; about 92% are singletons. The sample was T cells isolated from PBMCs. All receptors come from a human donor in good health.

This chain links TRBV7-9 with TRBJ1-5; 8 nucleotides agree with TRBD1. The CDR3 runs 16 residues. Germline loops: CDR1 SEHNR, CDR2 FQNEAQ (reference sequence). Losses at the gene ends were 3 bases for V and 8 bases for J; bases not matched to a gene: 12. CDR3 region: CASSFWLGQGAEPQHF. The DNA for the CDR3 is TGTGCCAGCAGCTTCTGGTTGGGGCAGGGGGCCGAGCCCCAGCATTTT.

The gene calls are TRBV11-3 and TRBJ2-2; 7 nucleotides agree with TRBD2. Germline values: CDR1 SGHNT, CDR2 YENEEA. The CDR3 consists of 16 residues. After removal of 1 base from V and 3 bases from J, the junction contained 5 bases not matched to a gene. CDR3 loop: CASSLGHLADTGELFF. The DNA of the CDR3 is TGTGCCAGCAGCTTAGGACACCTAGCGGACACCGGGGAGCTGTTTTTT.

CDR3 sequence (DNA): TGTGCCAGTAGTACACAGGGGGCCGACTATGGCTACACCTTC. This gives the protein CASSTQGADYGYTF. V and J are TRBV19 and TRBJ1-2; 9 nucleotides align to TRBD1. J lost 3 bases, V lost 4 bases, and 3 bases had no gene match. CDR3 size: 14 residues. Germline V lookup: CDR1 LNHDA, CDR2 SQIVND (reference sequence).

This rearrangement joins TRBV9 to TRBJ2-7, with TRBD1 matching over 9 bases. The CDR3 is made up of 13 amino acids. After removal of 3 bases from V and 5 bases from J, the junction contained 3 bases not matched to a gene. Per the germline V gene, CDR1 is SGDLS and CDR2 is YYNGEE. CDR3 nucleotide sequence: TGTGCCAGCAGCGGACGACAGGGGGACGAGCAGTACTTC. Protein sequence: CASSGRQGDEQYF.

The chain joins TRBV4-3 to TRBJ2-2; 10 nucleotides line up with TRBD1. Per germline, CDR1 LGHNA and CDR2 YSLEER. With 2 bases clipped from V and 7 bases from J, the junction kept 4 bases outside the gene matches. The CDR3 is made up of 15 amino acids. In nucleotides, the CDR3 is TGCGCCAGCAGCCAAAGGACAGGGGGGATCGGGGAGCTGTTTTTT. It yields the protein CASSQRTGGIGELFF.

This chain uses TRBV2 with TRBJ2-5; 8 bases match TRBD1. Germline CDR1 is SNHLY and CDR2 is FYNNEI. Trimming cost V 8 bases and J 2 bases; bases outside gene matches: 7. The CDR3 is 14 amino acids. The CDR3: CASRPTGAQETQYF. The CDR3 nucleotides read TGTGCCAGCCGCCCGACAGGGGCGCAAGAGACCCAGTACTTC.

V is TRBV11-3 and J is TRBJ1-2; no firm D call. CDR1 is SGHNT and CDR2 is YENEEA in the germline V gene. The CDR3 covers 13 residues. V gave up 3 bases and J gave up 7 bases, with 12 bases separating them. CDR3 bases: TGTGCCAGCAGCTTCTTAACATCATCTGGCTACACCTTC. Encoded protein: CASSFLTSSGYTF.

The genes are TRBV5-5 and TRBJ2-7; D uncertain. Trimming removed 4 bases at V and 7 bases at J, with 9 bases between. This CDR3 is 11 amino acids long. From germline, CDR1 is SGHKS and CDR2 YYEKEE (reference sequence). Written as DNA, the CDR3 is TGTGCCAGCAGCGCGCTTGTAGAGCAGTACTTC. It codes for CASSALVEQYF.

J is TRBJ2-2 and V is TRBV15; D remains ambiguous. Germline-derived CDR1 and CDR2 are LNHNV and YYDKDF (reference sequence). V was trimmed by 0 bases and J by 6 bases, leaving 14 bases between them. The CDR3 consists of 16 residues. For the CDR3, the DNA is TGTGCCACCAGCAGAGATTACGGAGATCGATCCGGGGAGCTGTTTTTT. Its translation is CATSRDYGDRSGELFF.